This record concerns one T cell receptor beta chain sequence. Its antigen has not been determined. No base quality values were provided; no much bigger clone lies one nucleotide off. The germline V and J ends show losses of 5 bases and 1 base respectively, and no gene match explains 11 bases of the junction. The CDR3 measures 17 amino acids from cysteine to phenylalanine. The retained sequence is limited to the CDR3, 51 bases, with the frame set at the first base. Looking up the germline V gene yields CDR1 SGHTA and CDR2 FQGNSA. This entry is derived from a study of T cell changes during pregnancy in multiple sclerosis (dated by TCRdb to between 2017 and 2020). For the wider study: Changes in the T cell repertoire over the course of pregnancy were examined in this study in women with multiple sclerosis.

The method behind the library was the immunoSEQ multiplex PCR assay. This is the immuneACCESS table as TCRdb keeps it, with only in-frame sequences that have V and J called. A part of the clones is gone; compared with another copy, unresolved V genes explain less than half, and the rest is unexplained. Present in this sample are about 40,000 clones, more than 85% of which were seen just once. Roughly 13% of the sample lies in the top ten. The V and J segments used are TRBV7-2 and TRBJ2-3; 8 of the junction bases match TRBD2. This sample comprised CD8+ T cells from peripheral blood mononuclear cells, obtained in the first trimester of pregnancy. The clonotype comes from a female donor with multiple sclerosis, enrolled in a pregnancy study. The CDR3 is CASSQLTGGPRTDTQYF. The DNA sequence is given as TGTGCCAGCAGCCAACTTACGGGGGGGCCGCGCACAGATACGCAGTATTTT.